Included here is one T cell receptor beta chain sequence, with context. This CDR3 comprises 14 residues. The V gene's germline CDR1 is WSHSY and CDR2 SAAADI. Trimming cost V 7 bases and J 1 base; bases outside gene matches: 6. Some clones are missing from TCRdb's copy, which holds only in-frame ones; the method was immunoSEQ multiplex PCR. The data hold some 390,000 clones, with 87% observed a single time. The sample comes from a study of blood T cell repertoires in COVID-19. The wider study: In each case, the material was cDNA or gDNA derived from T cells, B-cell-depleted T cells, or PBMCs.

The sequence derives from a woman in her sixties or seventies with COVID-19, enrolled during active disease. The specimen sequenced was peripheral blood. V gene TRBV10-2 combines with J gene TRBJ2-7, with 8 bases identical to TRBD1. The CDR3 region has the DNA TGCGCCAGCACCCTACAGGGGGTGTCCTACGAGCAGTACTTC. Translating it yields CASTLQGVSYEQYF.